This T cell receptor (beta chain) stems from a study of T cells expressing NK-cell markers. For the study at large: Sorted T-cell subsets CD3+CD56+NKG2C+, CD3+CD56+NKG2C- and CD3+CD56-NKG2C+ were TCR beta-sequenced. General study results and limits: Whether expanded NKG2C+ T cell clones were HCMV-specific remained unclear. The CD3+CD56-NKG2C+ fraction of a few donors was also led by these clonotypes.

Remarks on this clonotype: The antigen is undetermined.

CDR1 SGDLS and CDR2 YYNGEE come from the germline V gene. This CDR3 spans 14 amino acids. Scientists made TCR beta cDNA using 5'RACE template switching with UMIs. TCRdb re-called the 5' RACE reads and catalogs CDR3 proteins one per entry, DNA excluded. This sample contains about half a million distinct CDR3 sequences. This TCR derives from a woman in her fifties or sixties in good health. Sequencing was performed on blood T cells: a sorted CD56 or NKG2C T cell subset, CD4+ or CD8+ T cells, or bulk PBMC T cells (not recorded which). V is TRBV9 and J is TRBJ2-1; TCRdb reports TRBD1, a call that lacks DNA to check it against. CDR3 loop: CASSVATQGCEQFF.